Presented here are 27 T cell receptor beta chains from one specimen sequenced in a study of CD8 T cells in Susac syndrome. An amount of RNA that ranged from roughly 0.5 to 1 ug was reverse transcribed with random hexamers. MiXCR, run by TCRdb on the immunoSEQ multiplex PCR reads, gives a single entry per CDR3 protein. The sample has 150,000 to 200,000 distinct CDR3 sequences; around 93% are singletons. Sequencing input: CD4+ T cells from PBMCs. The receptors were gathered from a human donor in good health.

The rearrangement uses TRBV20-1 and TRBJ2-5; TRBD2 matches 8 bases. Germline CDR1 DFQATT, CDR2 SNEGSKA (reference sequence). J gave up 1 base and V 5 bases, and 12 bases lay outside the gene matches. The CDR3 loop spans 16 amino acids. The CDR3, as DNA: TGCAGTGCTTATCACCAGCGGGGGCCCTTCCAAGAGACCCAGTACTTC. Translation gives CSAYHQRGPFQETQYF.

The chain carries TRBV3-1 and TRBJ1-6; 7 positions agree with TRBD1. The CDR3 length is 17 residues. V shed 5 bases, J shed 5 bases, and the junction held 12 bases outside the gene matches. CDR1 is LGHDT and CDR2 is YNNKEL in the germline V gene (reference sequence). CDR3 sequence (DNA): TGTGCCAGCAGCTCCCTCGGGCAGGGGGTCAATAATTCACCCCTCCACTTT. Translated, it gives CASSSLGQGVNNSPLHF. The full variable domain, with the rest looked up from reference TRBV3-1 and TRBJ1-6, is DTAVSQTPKYLVTQMGNDKSIKCEQNLGHDTMYWYKQDSKKFLKIMFSYNNKELIINETVPNRFSPKSPDKAHLNLHINSLELGDSAVYFCASSSLGQGVNNSPLHFGNGTRLTVT.

The chain links TRBV6-1 to TRBJ1-6; D gene ambiguous. The germline CDR1 and CDR2 sequences are MNHNS and SASEGT. V dropped 8 bases and J dropped 7 bases, with 18 bases sitting between them. This CDR3 spans 15 amino acids. The CDR3, as DNA: TGTGCCAGCTCGAGACACCTAAGCGGGAATTCACCCCTCCACTTT. This gives the protein CASSRHLSGNSPLHF.

The chain is built from TRBV11-2 and TRBJ1-1; perhaps TRBD1 as D (5 bases). Germline CDR1 is SGHAT and CDR2 is FQNNGV. V lost 2 bases and J 4 bases, leaving 17 bases between the germline ends. The length of the CDR3 is 16 residues. The chain's CDR3 is CASSLTGPGYGTEAFF. The CDR3 coding sequence is TGTGCCAGCAGCTTAACAGGCCCTGGGTATGGCACTGAAGCTTTCTTT.

V and J are TRBV20-1 and TRBJ1-2; 8 nucleotides align to TRBD1. CDR1 DFQATT and CDR2 SNEGSKA come from the germline V gene (reference sequence). This CDR3 has 14 residues. Unmatched junction bases numbered 11, after V lost 5 bases and J lost 6 bases. In DNA form, the CDR3 reads TGCAGTGCTGTGGGACAGGTGGAGACCCATGGCTACACCTTC. Protein sequence: CSAVGQVETHGYTF.

The gene calls are TRBV9 and TRBJ2-5; D is unclear. Looked up from germline, CDR1 is SGDLS and CDR2 is YYNGEE. The V gene lost 0 bases and the J gene lost 4 bases, with 7 bases spanning the gap. The CDR3 is made up of 13 amino acids. CDR3 DNA: TGTGCCAGCAGCGTAGGTGTGGGAGAGACCCAGTACTTC. Translating it yields CASSVGVGETQYF.

This chain joins TRBV11-1 and TRBJ2-1; possibly TRBD2 for D (6 bases). The CDR3 extends over 16 amino acids. V dropped 2 bases and J dropped 7 bases, with 18 bases sitting between them. In germline, CDR1 is SGHAT, CDR2 FQDESV (reference sequence). The CDR3 coding sequence is TGTGCCAGCAGCTTATCAAAGGGCGGGGTGGTGAATGAGCAGTTCTTC. Amino acids: CASSLSKGGVVNEQFF.

The V gene is TRBV9, the J gene TRBJ2-7; D perhaps matches TRBD2 (7 bases). The CDR3 length is 15 residues. CDR1 and CDR2 (germline): SGDLS, YYNGEE. Trimming took off 2 bases at V and 2 bases at J, with 14 bases between the two ends. DNA for the CDR3: TGTGCCAGCAGCGTGGGGGGGCCAACCCCCTACGAGCAGTACTTC. It codes for CASSVGGPTPYEQYF.

The rearrangement links TRBV7-8 to TRBJ1-4, with D maybe TRBD1 (6 bases). The CDR3 has 15 residues. Germline assignment: CDR1 SGHVS and CDR2 FQNEAQ. The ends were cut back, 5 bases at V and 8 bases at J, with 18 bases in the middle. The DNA for the CDR3 is TGTGCCAGCAGCCCCAGAGCAGGGGAGGGCGAAAAACTGTTTTTT. Translation gives CASSPRAGEGEKLFF.

Details on this clonotype: The junction and the germline gene differ at one end; a read error may be behind it. The rearrangement joins TRBV2 to TRBJ2-5, with 7 bases matching TRBD2. Per germline, CDR1 SNHLY and CDR2 FYNNEI. The CDR3 runs to 11 residues. CDR3 in amino acids: CASSYGGSLNF. The CDR3 DNA reads as TGTGCCAGCAGTTACGGCGGGAGTCTCAACTTC.

The genes are TRBV6-5 and TRBJ2-7; no definite D call. The CDR3 consists of 15 residues. The germline CDR1 and CDR2 sequences are MNHEY and SVGAGI. With 0 bases removed from V and 0 bases from J, the gap between germline ends came to 9 bases. The CDR3 coding sequence is TGTGCCAGCAGTTACTCAGACTTAAGCTCCTACGAGCAGTACTTC. Its protein is CASSYSDLSSYEQYF.

The chain links TRBV7-9 to TRBJ2-4, with D maybe TRBD2 (6 bases). Per germline, CDR1 SEHNR and CDR2 FQNEAQ (reference sequence). V lost 6 bases to trimming and J lost 8 bases, with 17 bases between them. CDR3 length: 14 amino acids. Here the CDR3 reads CASRWDGGSDIQYF. The CDR3 bases are TGTGCCAGCAGGTGGGACGGGGGATCGGACATTCAGTACTTC.

This chain links TRBV19 with TRBJ2-5; D is perhaps TRBD1 (5 bases). The CDR3 consists of 14 residues. V lost 2 bases and J 4 bases, leaving 11 bases between the germline ends. The germline gives CDR1 LNHDA, CDR2 SQIVND (reference sequence). The CDR3 DNA follows: TGTGCCAGTAGTATATCACAGGCCGTAGAGACCCAGTACTTC. Residues: CASSISQAVETQYF.

This sequence joins TRBV29-1 and TRBJ1-3; D gene uncertain. The length of the CDR3 is 14 residues. Per the germline V gene, CDR1 is SQVTM and CDR2 is ANQGSEA. The V gene lost 6 bases and the J gene lost 4 bases, with 16 bases spanning the gap. The CDR3 loop is CSVSGVLSGNTIYF. DNA for the CDR3: TGCAGCGTGAGCGGGGTTTTATCCGGAAACACCATATATTTT.

This clonotype appeared once. The J gene is TRBJ1-1, the V gene TRBV29-1; D is possibly TRBD1 (6 bases). Trimming took 4 bases from V and 3 from J, leaving 12 bases between them. This CDR3 spans 13 amino acids. CDR1 SQVTM and CDR2 ANQGSEA come from the germline V gene. The CDR3 DNA reads TGCAGCGTTGGGCAGGGGCGGGACACTGAAGCTTTCTTT. Encoded protein: CSVGQGRDTEAFF.

The chain carries TRBV19 and TRBJ2-7, with 8 nucleotides matching TRBD1. V lost 8 bases to trimming and J lost 0 bases; unmatched junction nucleotides: 9. The CDR3 contains 15 residues. The germline CDR1 and CDR2 sequences are LNHDA and SQIVND (reference sequence). CDR3 sequence: CASRGATGASYEQYF. The CDR3 DNA sequence: TGTGCCAGTCGCGGGGCGACAGGGGCCTCCTACGAGCAGTACTTC.

The V and J genes are TRBV7-3 and TRBJ2-6; D perhaps matches TRBD1 (5 bases). This CDR3 has 14 amino acids. Trimming took off 3 bases at V and 4 bases at J, with 7 bases between the two ends. In germline, CDR1 is SGHTA, CDR2 FQGTGA. The CDR3 coding sequence is TGTGCCAGCAGCTTCGCAGGGGGGGCCAACGTCCTGACTTTC. Translating gives CASSFAGGANVLTF.

The chain recombines TRBV30 with TRBJ1-5; possible D gene TRBD1, 5 bases. V lost 0 bases to trimming and J lost 2 bases, with 8 bases between them. The CDR3 contains 14 residues. CDR1 is GTSNPN and CDR2 is SVGIG in the germline V gene (reference sequence). The CDR3 loop is CAWSVQVRNQPQHF. The CDR3 DNA is TGTGCCTGGAGTGTACAGGTCCGCAATCAGCCCCAGCATTTT.

The V call is TRBV9, the J call TRBJ1-2; TRBD1 aligns across 12 bases. Germline V lookup: CDR1 SGDLS, CDR2 YYNGEE. The CDR3 extends over 15 amino acids. Trimming cost V 3 bases and J 6 bases; bases outside gene matches: 6. CDR3 sequence: CASSAPGQGAHGYTF. The CDR3 coding sequence is TGTGCCAGCAGCGCCCCGGGACAGGGGGCGCATGGCTACACCTTC.

The J gene is TRBJ2-5, the V gene TRBV3-1; D remains unclear. V lost 4 bases and J 4 bases, leaving 13 bases between the germline ends. The germline V gene has CDR1 LGHDT and CDR2 YNNKEL (reference sequence). The CDR3 totals 14 residues. The CDR3 sequence: CASSPHARPETQYF. DNA for the CDR3: TGTGCCAGCAGCCCCCACGCGCGACCAGAGACCCAGTACTTC.

The chain links TRBV12-3 or TRBV12-4 to TRBJ1-2, with D maybe TRBD1 (5 bases). V was cut by 4 bases and J by 0 bases, with 9 bases left in between. The CDR3 loop spans 14 amino acids. The CDR3 region is CASSWTNANYGYTF. The CDR3 bases are TGTGCCAGCAGTTGGACAAACGCTAACTATGGCTACACCTTC.

The V call is TRBV30, the J call TRBJ2-5; D gene ambiguous. The length of the CDR3 is 12 residues. Germline V CDR1 and CDR2: GTSNPN, SVGIG (reference sequence). V lost 1 base and J lost 7, with 10 bases in between. The CDR3 nucleotides read TGTGCCTGGAGTGGAGACCATGGGACCCAGTACTTC. Its translation: CAWSGDHGTQYF.

This chain connects TRBV18 to TRBJ2-5; D unclear. The CDR3 contains 17 residues. The V and J ends lost 0 bases and 0 bases respectively, with 14 bases between them. Germline-derived CDR1 and CDR2 are KGHSH and LQKENI. The CDR3 protein is CASSPPLDTTYQETQYF. The DNA of the CDR3 is TGTGCCAGCTCACCACCCCTCGACACAACTTACCAAGAGACCCAGTACTTC.

The J gene is TRBJ2-7, the V gene TRBV5-1; no clear D gene. The germline V and J ends were trimmed by 4 bases and 0 bases, with 11 bases remaining between them. CDR3 size: 14 residues. Looked up from germline, CDR1 is SGHRS and CDR2 is YFSETQ. The CDR3 nucleotides read TGCGCCAGCAGCCAAGATCCGATCTCCTACGAGCAGTACTTC. Amino acid sequence: CASSQDPISYEQYF.

The gene calls are TRBV2 and TRBJ2-3; 9 bases line up with TRBD1. V shed 4 bases, J shed 4 bases, and the junction held 3 bases outside the gene matches. There are 14 residues in the CDR3. CDR1 and CDR2 from the germline V gene are SNHLY and FYNNEI. As DNA, the CDR3 is TGTGCCAGCAGTGGACAGGGGGTTCCAGATACGCAGTATTTT. Translation gives CASSGQGVPDTQYF.

The CDR3 nucleotides are TGTGCCAGCAGCTTGGACAGGGGGCAAGGTGGCTACACCTTC. Translated: CASSLDRGQGGYTF. The chain recombines TRBV5-4 with TRBJ1-2; 9 positions match TRBD1. Germline V lookup: CDR1 SGHNT, CDR2 YYREEE (reference sequence). J gave up 7 bases and V 0 bases, and 4 bases lay outside the gene matches. The CDR3 has 14 amino acids.

The chain uses TRBV7-2 and TRBJ2-7; D may be TRBD2 (5 bases). This CDR3 contains 14 residues. The germline gives CDR1 SGHTA, CDR2 FQGNSA. Trimming stripped 6 bases from V and 2 bases from J, with 14 bases between. CDR3 region: CASRLTGIPYEQYF. The CDR3 DNA is TGTGCCAGCAGACTAACCGGGATACCCTACGAGCAGTACTTC.